This T cell receptor (beta chain) was sequenced in a study of blood T cell repertoires in COVID-19. Sequencing used immunoSEQ multiplex PCR; TCRdb keeps in-frame clones, though not all of them. The table lists fewer than 300,000 clones, approximately 82% of them singletons. Germline CDR1 reads KGHDR; CDR2 reads SFDVKD. Trimming removed 6 bases at V and 6 bases at J, with 11 bases between. The CDR3 consists of 13 residues. The receptor was isolated from a woman between 18 and 29 years old with acute or convalescent COVID-19. This chain joins TRBV24-1 and TRBJ2-1; possibly TRBD1 for D (6 bases). The sample consisted of peripheral blood. CDR3 nucleotide sequence: TGTGCCACCAGTCTCAGCAGGGGCAATGAGCAGTTCTTC. Protein: CATSLSRGNEQFF.